This T cell receptor beta chain came from a study of cytomegalovirus exposure and HLA in healthy donors. Germline CDR1 reads SGHDN; CDR2 reads FVKESK. The V end was cut by 1 base, the J end by 12 bases, with 10 bases between. The CDR3 is 13 amino acids. The PCR had 60 Vbeta and 13 Jbeta primers. Generated by immunoSEQ multiplex PCR, the TCRdb table keeps only in-frame clones and is missing some. This sample has tens of thousands of clones, with around 73% found just once. This clone has a handful of counts. Its antigen is unknown. Study observations and caveats: Both high specificity and high sensitivity reportedly marked the classifier's diagnosis of cytomegalovirus status. In a later analysis, TCR beta V- and J-gene trimming showed a link to a missense DCLRE1C variant. Sequencing artifact likely explains a cluster of highly shared sequence variants.

The sample consisted of PBMCs. The chain combines TRBV14 with TRBJ1-6, with a tentative D call TRBD1 (5 bases). This TCR derives from a man aged 50-59 years in good health and CMV-seronegative. The chain's CDR3 is CASSQGSGLPLHF. CDR3 nucleotide sequence: TGTGCCAGCAGCCAAGGTTCAGGGTTACCCCTCCACTTT.